Each of the 10 T cell receptor beta chains below was sequenced from the same sample in a study of T cells after yellow fever vaccination. TCRdb reprocessed the 5' RACE reads via MiXCR and lists one record per CDR3 protein. Here the sample spans almost 600,000 distinct CDR3 sequences, roughly 12% being singletons. Sample: PBMCs, taken on the day of the yellow fever booster vaccination. All receptors come from a man aged 30 to 45 who received the YFV17D yellow fever vaccine.

The genes are TRBV11-3 and TRBJ2-7, with TRBD1 matching over 10 bases. Germline CDR1 and CDR2: SGHNT and YENEEA. This CDR3 spans 14 amino acids. After removal of 5 bases from V and 6 bases from J, the junction contained 7 bases not matched to a gene. The CDR3, as DNA: TGTGCCAGCAGCCCGTCCGGGACAGGGGCCGAGCAGTACTTC. Protein: CASSPSGTGAEQYF.

This chain connects TRBV12-3 or TRBV12-4 to TRBJ2-5; a possible D gene is TRBD2 (6 bases). CDR3 size: 15 residues. V lost 2 bases and J lost 5, with 15 bases in between. CDR3 in amino acids: CASSLPAGSSETQYF. The CDR3 coding sequence is TGTGCCAGCAGTTTACCGGCGGGGAGTTCGGAGACCCAGTACTTC.

The chain joins TRBV7-3 to TRBJ2-1; D possibly corresponds to TRBD2 (5 bases). V gave up 2 bases and J gave up 0 bases, with 8 bases separating them. Germline lookup yields CDR1 SGHTA and CDR2 FQGTGA. This CDR3 is built from 15 residues. The CDR3: CASSLLGISYNEQFF. The CDR3 DNA reads TGTGCCAGCAGCTTACTCGGGATCTCCTACAATGAGCAGTTCTTC.

This clonotype was counted a few times. This chain connects TRBV20-1 to TRBJ2-1; TRBD2 agrees at 11 bases. Unmatched junction bases numbered 16, after V lost 5 bases and J lost 7 bases. The CDR3 totals 17 residues. The germline CDR1 and CDR2 sequences are DFQATT and SNEGSKA (reference sequence). CDR3 bases: TGCAGTGCTTGGGGGGGCCTTAGCGGGAGGGTATTTAATGAGCAGTTCTTC. This codes for CSAWGGLSGRVFNEQFF.

The chain is built from TRBV20-1 and TRBJ1-1, with D unclear. Trimming stripped 1 base from V and 4 bases from J, with 10 bases between. This CDR3 has 13 amino acids. Germline loops: CDR1 DFQATT, CDR2 SNEGSKA (reference sequence). CDR3 sequence reads: CSARGRPGTEAFF. CDR3 coding DNA: TGCAGTGCTAGAGGCAGGCCCGGCACTGAAGCTTTCTTT.

This clonotype was seen a few times. This chain links TRBV20-1 with TRBJ2-3, with 11 positions matching TRBD1. There are 15 residues in the CDR3. Germline lookup yields CDR1 DFQATT and CDR2 SNEGSKA (reference sequence). Trimming took 5 bases from V and 4 from J; bases not matched to a gene: 8. The CDR3 is CSARTGGAGADTQYF. The CDR3 DNA reads TGCAGTGCTCGGACAGGGGGCGCGGGGGCAGATACGCAGTATTTT.

CDR3 sequence (DNA): TGTGCCAGCAGCCAGAGGGTAGAGGCTGAAGCTTTCTTT. Translation gives CASSQRVEAEAFF. The chain uses TRBV3-1 and TRBJ1-1, with unresolved D. The CDR3 has 13 residues. Germline V CDR1 and CDR2: LGHDT, YNNKEL (reference sequence). Between the trimmed V and J ends, which lost 3 bases and 6 bases, there was a span of 11 bases.

The genes are TRBV21-1 and TRBJ2-3; TRBD2 is the table's D call and was not checked against the DNA. TRBV21-1 counts as a pseudogene. This CDR3 comprises 18 residues. The chain's CDR3 is CASSRRTSGRIGTDTQYF. CDR3 nucleotide sequence: TGTGCCAGCAGCAGACGGACTAGCGGGAGGATTGGGACAGATACGCAGTATTTT.

This clonotype was seen more than once but under ten times. A read error may explain this, as a much larger clone is one base away. Written as DNA, the CDR3 is TGTGCCAGCAGCTTAGCACTAGCGATCTACAATGAGCAGTTCTTC. Amino acids: CASSLALAIYNEQFF. This chain links TRBV7-2 with TRBJ2-1, with 7 bases that match TRBD2. J gave up 3 bases and V 0 bases, and 2 bases lay outside the gene matches. Looked up from germline, CDR1 is SGHTA and CDR2 is FQGNSA. The length of the CDR3 is 15 residues. Full variable domain (outside the CDR3, taken from reference TRBV7-2 and TRBJ2-1): GAGVSQSPSNKVTEKGKDVELRCDPISGHTALYWYRQSLGQGLEFLIYFQGNSAPDKSGLPSDRFSAERTGGSVSTLTIQRTQQEDSAVYLCASSLALAIYNEQFFGPGTRLTVL.

This clonotype turned up a few times. The chain carries TRBV5-6 and TRBJ2-5, with 8 nucleotides matching TRBD2. The CDR3 spans 15 residues. Germline V gene lookup returns CDR1 SGHDT and CDR2 YYEEEE. Germline trimming cut 4 bases from V and 5 bases from J; bases unmatched to any gene: 10. DNA for the CDR3: TGTGCCAGCAGCCTGCAAGCGGGAGTGGGTGAGACCCAGTACTTC. This gives the protein CASSLQAGVGETQYF.